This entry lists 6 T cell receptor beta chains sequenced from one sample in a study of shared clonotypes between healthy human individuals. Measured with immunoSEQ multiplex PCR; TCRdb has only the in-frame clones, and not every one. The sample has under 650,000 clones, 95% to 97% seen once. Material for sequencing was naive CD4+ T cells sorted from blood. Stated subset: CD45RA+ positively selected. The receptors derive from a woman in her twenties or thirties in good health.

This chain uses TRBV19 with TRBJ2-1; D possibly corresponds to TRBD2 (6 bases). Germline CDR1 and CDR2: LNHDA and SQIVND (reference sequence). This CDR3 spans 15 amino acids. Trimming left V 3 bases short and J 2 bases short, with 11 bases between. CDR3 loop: CASSILTSTYNEQFF. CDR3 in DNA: TGTGCCAGTAGTATTCTAACTAGCACCTACAATGAGCAGTTCTTC. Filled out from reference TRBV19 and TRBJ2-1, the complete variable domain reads DGGITQSPKYLFRKEGQNVTLSCEQNLNHDAMYWYRQDPGQGLRLIYYSQIVNDFQKGDIAEGYSVSREKKESFPLTVTSAQKNPTAFYLCASSILTSTYNEQFFGPGTRLTVL.

CDR3 bases: TGCGCCAGCAGCCAGAAAAGGGACAGCGGGCCATACGAGCAGTACTTC. It encodes CASSQKRDSGPYEQYF. The chain joins TRBV5-1 to TRBJ2-7, with D perhaps matching TRBD1 (7 bases). Deletions cut 4 bases from V and 4 bases from J, with 21 bases between. CDR3 length equals 16 residues. Per germline, CDR1 SGHRS and CDR2 YFSETQ.

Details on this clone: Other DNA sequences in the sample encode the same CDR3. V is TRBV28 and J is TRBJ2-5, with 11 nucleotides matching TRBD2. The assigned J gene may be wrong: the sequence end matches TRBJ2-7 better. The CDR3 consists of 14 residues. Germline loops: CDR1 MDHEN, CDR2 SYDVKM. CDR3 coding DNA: TGTGCCAGTAAATTAGCGGGAGGGCCCTACGAGCAGTACTTC. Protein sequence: CASKLAGGPYEQYF.

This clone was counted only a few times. The DNA for the CDR3 is TGTGCCAGCAGTTTGAGGGAGGCCACTGAAGCTTTCTTT. Protein sequence: CASSLREATEAFF. The chain uses TRBV27 and TRBJ1-1, with D unresolved. Looked up from germline, CDR1 is MNHEY and CDR2 is SMNVEV (reference sequence). The V end was cut by 3 bases, the J end by 4 bases, with 9 bases between. The CDR3 runs to 13 residues.

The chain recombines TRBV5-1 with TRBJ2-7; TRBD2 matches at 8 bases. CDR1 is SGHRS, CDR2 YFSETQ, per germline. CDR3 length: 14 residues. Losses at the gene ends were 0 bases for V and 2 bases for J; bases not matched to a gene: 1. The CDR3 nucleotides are TGCGCCAGCAGCTTGGTAGCGGGACCCTACGAGCAGTACTTC. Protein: CASSLVAGPYEQYF.

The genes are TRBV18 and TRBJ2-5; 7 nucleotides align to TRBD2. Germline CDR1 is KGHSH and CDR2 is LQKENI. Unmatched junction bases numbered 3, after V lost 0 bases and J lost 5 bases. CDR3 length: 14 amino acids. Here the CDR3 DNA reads TGTGCCAGCTCACCACCGTGGGAGGGGGAGACCCAGTACTTC. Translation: CASSPPWEGETQYF.